A selection of T cell receptor beta chains follows, all from one sample in a study of regulatory T cells in long-lasting Graves disease. TCRdb reanalysed the multiplex PCR reads using MiXCR and keeps one entry per CDR3 protein. The table has fewer than 650,000 distinct CDR3 sequences, roughly 15% seen once. These data also featured in a second study, about T cells in Graves' hyperthyroidism and ophthalmopathy.

The sample consisted of peripheral blood mononuclear cells (PBMCs), taken at new diagnosis, from a patient treated with antithyroid drugs. All receptors derive from a woman aged 25 to 45 with Graves disease. CDR3s include the opening cysteine and the closing phenylalanine or tryptophan. The D gene is left open where the match is weak. Size is omitted from some rows. Given values are once, few, many or a class for expanded clones.

>TRBJ2-4|-|-|TRBV7-8
CASSLAPWQGGTKNIQYF
TGTGCCAGCAGCTTAGCCCCGTGGCAGGGGGGGACAAAAAACATTCAGTACTTC
>TRBJ2-3|-|once|TRBV29-1
CSVWGTQRYF
TGCAGCGTTTGGGGGACCCAGCGGTATTTT
>TRBJ2-5|-|-|TRBV29-1
CSVDAAGRETQYF
TGCAGCGTTGATGCAGCCGGAAGAGAGACCCAGTACTTC
>TRBJ2-2|-|-|TRBV5-1
CASRDGAFANTGELFF
TGCGCCAGCAGGGACGGGGCCTTCGCGAACACCGGGGAGCTGTTTTTT
>TRBJ1-1|-|many|TRBV30
CAGQDVRTEAFF
TGTGCCGGGCAGGACGTACGCACTGAAGCTTTCTTT
>TRBJ1-4|-|-|TRBV7-9
CASSQTTGYNEKLFF
TGTGCCAGCAGCCAAACGACAGGATATAATGAAAAACTGTTTTTT
>TRBJ2-7|-|many|TRBV20-1
CSARDTTSSYEQYF
TGCAGTGCTAGAGATACGACGTCCTCCTACGAGCAGTACTTC
>TRBJ1-1|-|many|TRBV27
CASRHGFNTEAFF
TGTGCCAGCCGCCATGGATTCAACACTGAAGCTTTCTTT
>TRBJ1-5|TRBD1|few|TRBV9
CASSVGQGGNQPQHF
TGTGCCAGCAGCGTCGGACAGGGGGGTAATCAGCCCCAGCATTTT
>TRBJ2-4|-|-|TRBV7-2
CASSGLNIQYF
TGTGCCAGCAGCGGACTAAACATTCAGTACTTC
>TRBJ1-4|-|many|TRBV7-2
CASSTRQTNEKLFF
TGTGCCAGCAGCACCCGACAGACGAATGAAAAACTGTTTTTT
>TRBJ2-7|-|-|TRBV20-1
CSARDLGGFLGEQYF
TGCAGTGCTAGAGATCTAGGGGGGTTCTTAGGAGAGCAGTACTTC
>TRBJ2-7|-|-|TRBV6-5
CASGYLSGEQYF
TGTGCCAGCGGTTATCTCAGTGGCGAGCAGTACTTC
>TRBJ1-2|-|many|TRBV28
CASSQAGLGYTF
TGTGCCAGCAGTCAGGCGGGACTTGGCTACACCTTC
>TRBJ2-6|-|few|TRBV6-1
CASSTASGANVLTF
TGTGCCAGCAGTACAGCGTCTGGGGCCAACGTCCTGACTTTC
>TRBJ2-7|-|many|TRBV28
CASTSGFYEQYF
TGTGCCAGCACCTCGGGTTTCTACGAGCAGTACTTC
>TRBJ2-1|-|few|TRBV27
CASRRYRANFYNEQFF
TGTGCCAGCAGACGATACAGGGCTAATTTCTACAATGAGCAGTTCTTC
>TRBJ1-6|-|-|TRBV7-3
CASSLYAESYNSPLHF
TGTGCCAGCAGCTTATATGCAGAGAGTTATAATTCACCCCTCCACTTT
>TRBJ2-3|-|few|TRBV6-1
CASSYIRKSLGVEADTQYF
TGTGCCAGCAGCTATATTCGAAAGTCTTTGGGGGTTGAGGCAGATACGCAGTATTTT
>TRBJ2-7|-|many|TRBV18
CASSLTGSEQYF
TGTGCCAGCAGCTTAACAGGGAGTGAGCAGTACTTC
>TRBJ2-7|-|-|TRBV20-1
CSAPLGGGSYEQYF
TGCAGTGCCCCCCTTGGCGGAGGCTCCTACGAGCAGTACTTC
>TRBJ2-7|-|few|TRBV7-9
CASSLEGVGGQYF
TGTGCCAGCAGCTTAGAAGGGGTCGGAGGGCAGTACTTC
>TRBJ1-1|-|many|TRBV5-1
CASSTGGNTEAFF
TGCGCCAGCAGCACCGGAGGTAACACTGAAGCTTTCTTT
>TRBJ1-5|TRBD1|-|TRBV12-3/TRBV12-4
CASSRRQGINQPQHF
TGTGCCAGCAGTCGTCGACAGGGGATCAATCAGCCCCAGCATTTT
>TRBJ2-5|-|few|TRBV24-1
CAASDPRTRQETQYF
TGTGCCGCCAGTGATCCGCGGACAAGACAAGAGACCCAGTACTTC
>TRBJ1-2|-|once|TRBV20-1
CSASMAANYGYTF
TGCAGTGCTAGCATGGCAGCTAACTATGGCTACACCTTC
>TRBJ2-3|-|many|TRBV7-3
CASSPQSRADTQYF
TGTGCCAGCAGCCCCCAGAGCCGGGCAGATACGCAGTATTTT
>TRBJ2-1|-|many|TRBV6-1
CASSDRVEGNEQFF
TGTGCCAGCAGTGACAGGGTCGAGGGCAATGAGCAGTTCTTC
>TRBJ1-4|TRBD1|-|TRBV20-1
CSASPGTEREKLFF
TGCAGTGCAAGCCCCGGGACAGAGCGTGAAAAACTGTTTTTT
>TRBJ2-1|-|many|TRBV28
CASSLHGGNHEAEQFF
TGTGCCAGCAGTTTACACGGCGGGAACCACGAGGCTGAGCAGTTCTTC
>TRBJ2-7|-|many|TRBV7-2
CASSLLGGLAEVYEQYF
TGTGCCAGCAGCCTTCTGGGGGGGCTAGCGGAGGTCTACGAGCAGTACTTC
>TRBJ2-5|-|-|TRBV20-1
CSAELAEETQYF
TGCAGTGCCGAACTAGCTGAAGAGACCCAGTACTTC
>TRBJ2-3|TRBD2|-|TRBV20-1
CSATGGGSPDTQYF
TGCAGTGCTACCGGTGGCGGGAGTCCAGATACGCAGTATTTT
>TRBJ2-2|-|many|TRBV2
CASSEPSGTGNTGELFF
TGTGCCAGCAGTGAACCCTCCGGGACGGGTAACACCGGGGAGCTGTTTTTT
>TRBJ2-2|-|few|TRBV5-1
CASSLEGHSNTGELFF
TGCGCCAGCAGCTTGGAGGGACATTCCAACACCGGGGAGCTGTTTTTT
>TRBJ2-1|TRBD2|-|TRBV20-1
CSASPGLAATRGFF
TGCAGTGCGAGCCCCGGACTAGCGGCCACTCGGGGGTTCTTC
>TRBJ2-7|-|many|TRBV12-3/TRBV12-4
CASSLRRAYEQYF
TGTGCCAGCAGCTTACGGAGGGCCTACGAGCAGTACTTC
>TRBJ2-6|-|many|TRBV2
CASHFTGANVLTF
TGTGCCAGCCATTTCACTGGGGCCAACGTCCTGACTTTC
>TRBJ2-7|-|many|TRBV11-1
CASSPRNNYEQYF
TGTGCCAGCAGCCCGCGGAATAACTACGAGCAGTACTTC
>TRBJ2-1|TRBD2|many|TRBV7-9
CASSLLAGDNEQFF
TGTGCCAGCAGCTTGCTAGCGGGAGATAATGAGCAGTTCTTC
>TRBJ2-5|-|many|TRBV12-3/TRBV12-4
CASSPTMRGETQYF
TGTGCCAGCAGTCCAACTATGCGGGGAGAGACCCAGTACTTC
>TRBJ1-1|-|many|TRBV3-1
CASSQARNTEAFF
TGTGCCAGCAGCCAAGCAAGGAACACTGAAGCTTTCTTT
>TRBJ2-3|TRBD1|many|TRBV20-1
CSALELDRDTDTQYF
TGCAGTGCGCTTGAACTGGACAGGGACACAGATACGCAGTATTTT
>TRBJ2-7|-|-|TRBV6-1
CASARTGNYEQYF
TGTGCCAGCGCCAGGACCGGGAACTACGAGCAGTACTTC
>TRBJ1-1|TRBD1|few|TRBV7-9
CAGGGQGEAFF
TGTGCCGGGGGGGGACAGGGTGAAGCTTTCTTT
>TRBJ1-5|-|many|TRBV2
CASSVDSDQPQHF
TGTGCCAGCAGCGTAGACAGCGATCAGCCCCAGCATTTT
>TRBJ1-2|TRBD1|-|TRBV5-1
CASSLGSWTGRGGNSNYGYTF
TGCGCCAGCAGCTTGGGGTCCTGGACAGGGCGCGGGGGCAATTCTAACTATGGCTACACCTTC
>TRBJ1-1|TRBD1|many|TRBV28
CASSNPGGKGTEAFF
TGTGCCAGCAGTAACCCAGGGGGCAAGGGTACTGAAGCTTTCTTT
>TRBJ2-1|-|-|TRBV14
CASSQFEGYEQFF
TGTGCCAGCAGCCAATTCGAAGGGTATGAGCAGTTCTTC